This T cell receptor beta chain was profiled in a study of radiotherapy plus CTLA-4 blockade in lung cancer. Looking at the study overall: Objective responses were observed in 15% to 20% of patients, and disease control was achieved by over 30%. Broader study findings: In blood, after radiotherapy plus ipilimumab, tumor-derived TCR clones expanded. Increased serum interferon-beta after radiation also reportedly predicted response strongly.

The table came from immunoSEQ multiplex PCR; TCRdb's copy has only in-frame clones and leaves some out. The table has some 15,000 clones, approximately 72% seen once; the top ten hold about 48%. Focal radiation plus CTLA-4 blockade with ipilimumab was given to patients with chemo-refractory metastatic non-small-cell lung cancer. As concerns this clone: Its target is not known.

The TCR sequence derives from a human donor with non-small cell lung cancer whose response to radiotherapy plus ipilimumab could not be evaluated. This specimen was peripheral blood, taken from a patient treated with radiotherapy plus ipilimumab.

The CDR3 region is CASSETWGGAGDTQYF. CDR3 nucleotides: TGCGCCAGCAGTGAAACGTGGGGAGGGGCGGGAGATACGCAGTATTTT. The chain joins TRBV10-2 to TRBJ2-3; 7 bases line up with TRBD2. Germline CDR1 and CDR2: WSHSY and SAAADI. The trim removed 3 bases at V and 5 bases at J, leaving 11 bases unmatched. The length of the CDR3 is 16 residues.